A single sample is the source of the 12 T cell receptor beta chains below, sequenced in a study of blood T cells in healthy people across ages. The use of a sample-barcoded 5' primer and a J-beta primer mix characterized a second PCR of roughly 6 to 11 cycles. TCRdb reanalysed the 5' RACE reads using MiXCR and keeps one entry per CDR3 protein. Among hundreds of thousands of distinct CDR3 sequences, 29% were seen once, and the ten largest hold 15% to 20%. The source material was blood. The receptors were sampled from an elderly woman in good health.

This clonotype was observed a single time. The V and J genes are TRBV29-1 and TRBJ2-5, with 12 bases matching TRBD2. This CDR3 is built from 16 residues. V was pared by 5 bases and J by 11 bases, with 18 bases of the junction left unmatched. The V gene's germline CDR1 is SQVTM and CDR2 ANQGSEA. This chain's CDR3 is CSVNASGGAFPNEQYF. The DNA for the CDR3 is TGCAGCGTTAATGCTAGCGGGGGGGCATTCCCCAATGAGCAGTACTTC.

This clonotype has just a few counts. This sequence may be a read error, since a much larger clone differs from it by one base. The chain recombines TRBV3-1 with TRBJ2-4, with TRBD1 identical over 9 bases. Germline V lookup: CDR1 LGHDT, CDR2 YNNKEL (reference sequence). This CDR3 region has 14 residues. Trimming took 1 base from V and 13 from J; bases not matched to a gene: 8. CDR3 sequence: CASSQGGQGHGQYF. DNA of the CDR3: TGTGCCAGCAGCCAAGGGGGACAGGGTCACGGGCAGTACTTC.

This clonotype has a handful of counts. J is TRBJ2-7 and V is TRBV7-3, with 7 bases fitting TRBD2. CDR1 is SGHTA and CDR2 is FQGTGA in the germline V gene. Trimming removed 0 bases from V and 2 bases from J; junction bases left unmatched: 4. The CDR3 contains 15 residues. The CDR3, as DNA: TGTGCCAGCAGCTTAACTCCAGGGACTACCTACGAGCAGTACTTC. Residues: CASSLTPGTTYEQYF. The whole variable domain, remainder taken from reference TRBV7-3 and TRBJ2-7, is GAGVSQTPSNKVTEKGKYVELRCDPISGHTALYWYRQSLGQGPEFLIYFQGTGAADDSGLPNDRFFAVRPEGSVSTLKIQRTERGDSAVYLCASSLTPGTTYEQYFGPGTRLTVT.

This clonotype was counted ten times or more. The chain has TRBV18 and TRBJ2-3, with D possibly TRBD2 on 6 matching bases. The V gene's germline CDR1 is KGHSH and CDR2 LQKENI. Trimming took 3 bases from V and 0 from J, leaving 10 bases between them. The CDR3 runs 15 residues. CDR3 in DNA: TGTGCCAGCTCACCTACCCTAGCGAGCACAGATACGCAGTATTTT. Translating it yields CASSPTLASTDTQYF.

As regards this clonotype: Since a much larger clone is just one base distant, this may be a read error. In DNA, the CDR3 is TGTGCCAGCAGCCAAGTGGGACAGAGAAATGAGCAGTACTTC. It translates to CASSQVGQRNEQYF. The genes are TRBV3-1 and TRBJ2-5; 7 bases fit TRBD1. The CDR3 consists of 14 residues. Germline V gene lookup returns CDR1 LGHDT and CDR2 YNNKEL (reference sequence). The junction had 10 bases not matched to a gene; V was cut back by 1 base and J by 11 bases.

This clonotype was seen many times. The chain recombines TRBV29-1 with TRBJ1-2, with a weak D call TRBD1 (5 bases). Trimming stripped 7 bases from V and 7 bases from J, with 16 bases between. Per the germline V gene, CDR1 is SQVTM and CDR2 is ANQGSEA. The CDR3 consists of 12 residues. The CDR3 here is CSGRQGSSGYTF. CDR3 in DNA: TGCAGCGGTCGTCAGGGCTCTAGTGGCTACACCTTC.

Many counts were recorded for this clonotype. The chain is built from TRBV6-2 or TRBV6-3 and TRBJ2-1; D possibly matches TRBD1 or TRBD2 (6 bases each). The CDR3 runs to 17 residues. The germline V and J ends were trimmed by 0 bases and 1 base, with 13 bases remaining between them. Germline V lookup: CDR1 MNHEY, CDR2 SVGEGT. This CDR3 reads CASSYSPPGASYNEQFF. The CDR3 DNA sequence: TGTGCCAGCAGTTACTCCCCCCCGGGGGCATCCTACAATGAGCAGTTCTTC.

For this clonotype: A much larger clonotype is one base distant, so this may be a read error. The chain combines TRBV29-1 with TRBJ2-1; 10 positions agree with TRBD2. Germline CDR1 SQVTM, CDR2 ANQGSEA. The V and J ends lost 5 bases and 10 bases, in that order; junction bases with no gene match: 5. This CDR3 is 12 amino acids long. The CDR3 here is CSVSGGGQEQFF. Written as DNA, the CDR3 is TGCAGCGTTAGCGGGGGGGGACAGGAGCAGTTCTTC.

This clonotype was counted many times. The J gene is TRBJ2-7, the V gene TRBV10-3; TRBD1 might be the D (5 bases). V lost 6 bases and J 2 bases, leaving 17 bases between the germline ends. From germline, CDR1 is ENHRY and CDR2 SYGVKD. The CDR3 runs 15 residues. The CDR3 sequence: CAIRDGTGPTYEQYF. CDR3 DNA: TGTGCCATCAGGGACGGCACAGGACCAACCTACGAGCAGTACTTC.

The table lists this clonotype with a count of one. This chain uses TRBV7-9 with TRBJ2-5; D call uncertain. CDR3 length: 17 amino acids. The V and J ends lost 2 bases and 6 bases respectively, with 22 bases between them. The V gene's germline CDR1 is SEHNR and CDR2 FQNEAQ (reference sequence). The CDR3 loop is CASSLLTGPRRVKTQYF. For the CDR3, the DNA is TGTGCCAGCAGCTTATTAACCGGGCCTCGTCGAGTGAAGACCCAGTACTTC.

The J gene is TRBJ2-2, the V gene TRBV3-1; a weak D match, TRBD2 (5 bases). In germline, CDR1 is LGHDT, CDR2 YNNKEL (reference sequence). The V and J ends lost 1 base and 2 bases respectively, with 14 bases between them. The CDR3 consists of 17 residues. DNA of the CDR3: TGTGCCAGCAGCCAAGTCATCGCCCGACTAAACACCGGGGAGCTGTTTTTT. It specifies CASSQVIARLNTGELFF.

Ten or more counts support this clonotype. The rearrangement uses TRBV2 and TRBJ1-5, with D hard to call. CDR3 length: 12 residues. Germline V CDR1 and CDR2: SNHLY, FYNNEI. Trimming took off 4 bases at V and 6 bases at J, with 7 bases between the two ends. CDR3: CASSGVGQPQHF. CDR3 sequence (DNA): TGTGCCAGCAGTGGGGTGGGTCAGCCCCAGCATTTT.